At least ten counts were recorded for the clone carrying this T cell receptor (beta chain). This sample is part of a study of T cells in Graves' hyperthyroidism and ophthalmopathy. RNA transcripts gave rise to amplified TCR beta CDR3 regions. Using the HTBI primer set, a first-round RT-PCR was run on the TCR CDR3. TCRdb called the multiplex PCR reads again in MiXCR, with one record for every CDR3 protein. Of hundreds of thousands of distinct CDR3 sequences listed, roughly 40% are singletons. Used for diagnoses were clinical symptoms, serum thyroxine and TRAb, thyroid ultrasound and orbital computed tomography. Germline CDR1 is WSHSY and CDR2 is SAAADI. The CDR3 sequence is 13 residues long. Deletions cut 0 bases from V and 3 bases from J, with 6 bases between.

The V gene is TRBV10-2, the J gene TRBJ2-7, with D unresolved. The sequence came from a man between 18 and 29 years old with Graves' hyperthyroidism. Sequencing input: blood. The CDR3 DNA is TGCGCCAGCAGTGAGTCGATAGTCTACGAGCAGTACTTC. This gives the protein CASSESIVYEQYF.